The clone carrying this T cell receptor (beta chain) was picked up a small number of times. This sample is drawn from a study of blood T cell repertoires in COVID-19. Measured with immunoSEQ multiplex PCR; TCRdb has only the in-frame clones, and not every one. The table includes approximately 130,000 clones, around 77% detected once. V lost 2 bases to trimming and J lost 11 bases, with 12 bases between them. This CDR3 spans 12 amino acids. The V gene's germline CDR1 is SEHNR and CDR2 FQNEAQ (reference sequence). The chain employs TRBV7-9 and TRBJ2-5; weak D call: TRBD2 (6 bases). The sample consisted of peripheral blood. This TCR derives from a human donor in a cohort sampled during active COVID-19. CDR3 protein: CASSLSSGVQYF. The CDR3 bases are TGTGCCAGCAGCTTATCTTCGGGGGTTCAGTACTTC. Full variable domain (remainder filled in from reference TRBV7-9 and TRBJ2-5): DTGVSQNPRHKITKRGQNVTFRCDPISEHNRLYWYRQTLGQGPEFLTYFQNEAQLEKSRLLSDRFSAERPKGSFSTLEIQRTEQGDSAMYLCASSLSSGVQYFGPGTRLLVL.